This TCR beta chain came from a study of shared clonotypes between healthy human individuals. Generated by immunoSEQ multiplex PCR, the TCRdb table keeps only in-frame clones and is missing some. The sample holds 2 million to 2.5 million clones, over 85% seen once. In the CD4+ fraction, cells were divided into CD45RA+ naive and CD45RA-negative memory subsets. Points from the study as a whole: What rarefaction showed was incomplete sorted-subset sequencing despite large depth.

With regard to this clone: Its antigen remains unknown.

The sequence was collected from a man aged 18 to 30 in good health. Some clones in this sample may be carry-over from other donors' samples. Material: naive CD4+ T cells from PBMCs. Indicated subset: CD45RA+ positively selected.

The CDR3 DNA reads TGTGCCAGCAGCTTCATAGGTTTGAGGCAGTTCTTC. This sequence encodes CASSFIGLRQFF. The chain links TRBV7-2 to TRBJ2-1; D uncertain. The CDR3 extends over 12 amino acids. The V end lost 3 bases, the J end lost 12 bases, and 12 bases lay between the germline ends. In germline, CDR1 is SGHTA, CDR2 FQGNSA.